This T cell receptor (beta chain) is drawn from a study of shared clonotypes between healthy human individuals. The overall study: Donor composition was a couple of women and a few men, aged 18 to 49.

V lost 11 bases and J lost 4, with 13 bases in between. Germline V gene lookup returns CDR1 ENHRY and CDR2 SYGVKD. CDR3 length equals 12 residues. Free of recent acute infections or vaccinations, the donors were healthy HIV-negative adults. Among the unsorted PBMC samples, replicate PCRs used about 300 ng DNA, 31,000 or so T cell genomes. As handled by the study authors: Quality scores were absent from the junction-only immunoSEQ sequences, so filtering differed. Assay: immunoSEQ multiplex PCR; the TCRdb copy retains only in-frame clones and omits some. For V, J and clone size, that table is used; D and trimming come from the DNA. The sample lists about half a million clones; about 76% were seen once.

The receptor was derived from a woman aged 40-49 years in good health. Some clones in this sample may be carry-over from other donors' samples. The V gene is TRBV10-3, the J gene TRBJ2-3; D might be TRBD1 or TRBD2, each matching 5 bases. Sequenced sample: PBMCs. This CDR3 reads CAGRDDADTQYF. The CDR3 coding sequence is TGTGCCGGTCGGGACGATGCAGATACGCAGTATTTT.